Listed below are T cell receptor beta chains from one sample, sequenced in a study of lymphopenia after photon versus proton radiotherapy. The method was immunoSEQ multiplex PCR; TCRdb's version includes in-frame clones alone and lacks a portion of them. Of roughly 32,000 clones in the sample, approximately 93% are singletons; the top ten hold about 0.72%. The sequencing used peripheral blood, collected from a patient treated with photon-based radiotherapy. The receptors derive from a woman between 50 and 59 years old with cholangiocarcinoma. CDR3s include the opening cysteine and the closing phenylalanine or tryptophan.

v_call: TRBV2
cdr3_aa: CASSPLRTQSRRETQYF

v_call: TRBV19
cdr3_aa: CASSIDPGGHSYGYTF

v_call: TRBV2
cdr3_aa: CARELDRVGNTIYF

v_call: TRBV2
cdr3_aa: CASSEARLQIGAEAFF

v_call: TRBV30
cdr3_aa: CAWSVGAGMGEAFF

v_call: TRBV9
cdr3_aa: CASSVGSGHQETQYF

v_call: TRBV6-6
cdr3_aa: CASSYSGSPGYTF

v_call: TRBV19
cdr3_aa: CASRTPGETVGYTF

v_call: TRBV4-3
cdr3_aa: CASSQDESVAGELFF

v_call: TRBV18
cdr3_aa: CASSPGTAAWGYTF

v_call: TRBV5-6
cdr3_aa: CASSFGQGLSQPQHF

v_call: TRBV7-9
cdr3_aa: CASSPPGGGLSNQPQHF

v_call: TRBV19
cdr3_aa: CASSNQRGQPQHF

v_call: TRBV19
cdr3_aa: CASSIDKLQGTGANVLTF

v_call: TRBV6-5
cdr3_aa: CASGPTASYYGYTF

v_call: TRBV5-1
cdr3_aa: CASSFQQETQYF

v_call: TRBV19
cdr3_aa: CASRRGQRNTEAFF

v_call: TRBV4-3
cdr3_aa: CASSPGGQGYGYTF

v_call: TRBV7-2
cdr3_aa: CASSLGGGDLLLEQFF

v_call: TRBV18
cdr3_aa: CASSRLGTDTQYF

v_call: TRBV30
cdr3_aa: CAYKNKPGQGSPSGREQYF

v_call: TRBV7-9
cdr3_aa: CASSMGQLIYEQYF

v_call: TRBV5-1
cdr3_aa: CASSLVGTGSYEQYF

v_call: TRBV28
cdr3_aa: CASSSPPGNEKLFF

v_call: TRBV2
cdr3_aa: CASSQTGGDTEAFF

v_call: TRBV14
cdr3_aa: CASSSLETQYF